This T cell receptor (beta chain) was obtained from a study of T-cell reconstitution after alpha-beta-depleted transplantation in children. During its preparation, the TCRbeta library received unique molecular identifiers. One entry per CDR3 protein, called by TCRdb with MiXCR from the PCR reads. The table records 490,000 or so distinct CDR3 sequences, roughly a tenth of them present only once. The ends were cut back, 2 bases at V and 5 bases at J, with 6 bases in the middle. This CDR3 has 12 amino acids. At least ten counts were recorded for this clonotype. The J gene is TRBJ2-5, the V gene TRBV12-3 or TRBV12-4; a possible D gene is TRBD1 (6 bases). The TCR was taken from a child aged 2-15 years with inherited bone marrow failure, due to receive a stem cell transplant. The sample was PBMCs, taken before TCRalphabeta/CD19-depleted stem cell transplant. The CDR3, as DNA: TGTGCCAGCAGTTTACAGGGGGAGACCCAGTACTTC. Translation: CASSLQGETQYF.